This passage covers 15 T cell receptor beta chains from one sample sequenced in a study of response to subunit inactivated influenza vaccine (dated by TCRdb to 2017 to 2018). The receptor library was made with RT-PCR. The instrument given in TCRdb is Illumina HiSeq 2500. TCRdb reanalyzed the raw reads on its own, using fastp at Q25 for trimming and MiXCR for clone calling, and kept in-frame beta chains. CDR3 protein duplicates are merged, each entry listing the most common genes and DNA. This sample holds about 520,000 distinct CDR3 sequences; around 7.7% were observed only once. The ten largest clones add up to 13% of the sample. The sequences come from PBMCs from blood, collected around 25 months after vaccination. The receptor set was obtained from a man aged 45 to 75 who received an inactivated influenza vaccine. Donor details come from another sample of the same person, matched by shared clones.

This clonotype was found many times. This chain links TRBV4-1 with TRBJ2-3; D is ambiguous. The germline gives CDR1 MGHRA, CDR2 YSYEKL. Trimming cost V 3 bases and J 3 bases, with 13 bases left between them. This CDR3 is built from 15 residues. The CDR3, as DNA: TGCGCCAGCAGCCAGATATCGGACGCGACAGATACGCAGTATTTT. Protein: CASSQISDATDTQYF.

The rearrangement links TRBV5-6 to TRBJ1-1, with D unresolved. CDR1 SGHDT and CDR2 YYEEEE come from the germline V gene. The CDR3 sequence is 15 residues long. V lost 0 bases and J 1 base, leaving 10 bases between the germline ends. CDR3 protein: CASSLVPGQNTEAFF. CDR3 bases: TGTGCCAGCAGCTTGGTTCCGGGCCAGAACACTGAAGCTTTCTTT.

There are a few counts of this clonotype. V is TRBV19 and J is TRBJ2-7, with D maybe TRBD2 (5 bases). Germline loops: CDR1 LNHDA, CDR2 SQIVND (reference sequence). The CDR3 covers 13 residues. Trimming removed 3 bases from V and 6 bases from J, with 12 bases in between. The CDR3 region has the DNA TGTGCCAGTAGTATGATCGGCGCGGGCGAGCAGTACTTC. It translates to CASSMIGAGEQYF.

The V and J genes are TRBV20-1 and TRBJ1-1; tentative D call: TRBD1 (6 bases). Germline lookup yields CDR1 DFQATT and CDR2 SNEGSKA (reference sequence). This CDR3 is 13 amino acids long. Deletions cut 5 bases from V and 0 bases from J, with 10 bases between. The chain's CDR3 is CSAGQILNTEAFF. The DNA for the CDR3 is TGCAGTGCTGGACAGATTTTGAACACTGAAGCTTTCTTT.

Points on this clonotype: This may be a read error, as it is one base from a much larger clone. The chain carries TRBV27 and TRBJ2-7, with 7 bases aligning to TRBD1. The CDR3 extends over 14 amino acids. The germline V gene has CDR1 MNHEY and CDR2 SMNVEV (reference sequence). The CDR3 protein is CARSLSNRGYEQYF. The CDR3 nucleotides read TGTGCCCGCAGTTTATCCAACAGGGGCTACGAGCAGTACTTC.

In its sample, this clonotype was seen a few times. V is TRBV19 and J is TRBJ2-2; 8 bases fit TRBD2. The germline V gene encodes CDR1 LNHDA and CDR2 SQIVND (reference sequence). Trimming cost V 5 bases and J 6 bases; bases outside gene matches: 8. This CDR3 spans 15 amino acids. The CDR3 protein is CASSPGGTSSGELFF. CDR3 nucleotides: TGTGCCAGTAGTCCGGGGGGGACTAGTTCCGGGGAGCTGTTTTTT.

In its sample, this clonotype was seen many times. The chain joins TRBV28 to TRBJ2-7, with 7 bases lining up with TRBD1. This CDR3 spans 13 amino acids. Per germline, CDR1 MDHEN and CDR2 SYDVKM. The junction had 4 bases not matched to a gene; V was cut back by 6 bases and J by 2 bases. CDR3 region: CASRRQGPYEQYF. The CDR3 DNA reads as TGTGCCAGCAGGAGACAGGGCCCCTACGAGCAGTACTTC.

The chain employs TRBV28 and TRBJ2-3; 8 positions agree with TRBD2. Per the germline V gene, CDR1 is MDHEN and CDR2 is SYDVKM. The CDR3 has 17 residues. The V and J ends lost 5 bases and 1 base, in that order; junction bases with no gene match: 11. Here the CDR3 reads CASSPQLAGSGTDTQYF. The CDR3 DNA is TGTGCCAGCAGTCCCCAATTAGCGGGATCTGGCACAGATACGCAGTATTTT.

This clonotype occurred many times. V gene TRBV7-2 combines with J gene TRBJ2-3, with TRBD2 identical over 10 bases. Germline loops: CDR1 SGHTA, CDR2 FQGNSA. V was pared by 6 bases and J by 5 bases, with 5 bases of the junction left unmatched. This CDR3 has 14 residues. The CDR3 DNA follows: TGTGCCAGCAGACGCAGCGGGAGGGAAGATACGCAGTATTTT. Protein product: CASRRSGREDTQYF.

V usage is TRBV7-2 and J usage is TRBJ2-5; D is possibly TRBD1 (6 bases). This CDR3 spans 16 amino acids. V lost 5 bases and J 5 bases, leaving 21 bases between the germline ends. Germline values: CDR1 SGHTA, CDR2 FQGNSA. The CDR3, as DNA: TGTGCCAGCAGCATCCCGGACAGAACGGCGACTGAGACCCAGTACTTC. Its protein is CASSIPDRTATETQYF.

The sample holds a few counts of this clonotype. This chain uses TRBV14 with TRBJ1-1; TRBD1 might be the D (6 bases). The CDR3 runs to 15 residues. V shed 0 bases and J shed 4 bases, with 12 bases lying between them. Germline loops: CDR1 SGHDN, CDR2 FVKESK. The CDR3 sequence is CASSQDPGVVTEAFF. The CDR3 nucleotides read TGTGCCAGCAGCCAAGATCCAGGGGTGGTCACTGAAGCTTTCTTT. The full variable domain, rest sourced from reference TRBV14 and TRBJ1-1, is EAGVTQFPSHSVIEKGQTVTLRCDPISGHDNLYWYRRVMGKEIKFLLHFVKESKQDESGMPNNRFLAERTGGTYSTLKVQPAELEDSGVYFCASSQDPGVVTEAFFGQGTRLTVV.

The genes are TRBV4-2 and TRBJ2-3; 7 nucleotides agree with TRBD1. V trimming: 1 base; J trimming: 1 base; junction bases outside the gene matches: 2. Germline CDR1 reads LGHNA; CDR2 reads YNFKEQ. The CDR3 spans 15 residues. The CDR3 DNA reads TGTGCCAGCAGCCAAGCAACAGGGGGCACAGATACGCAGTATTTT. Protein product: CASSQATGGTDTQYF.

The gene calls are TRBV21-1 and TRBJ2-7; the table names TRBD1, a call not compared with the DNA. TRBV21-1 is termed a pseudogene. The CDR3 is 15 residues long. Written as DNA, the CDR3 is TGTGCCAGCAGCCCCCGGGGGAGTTGTATGATAGAGCAGTACTTC. Translation: CASSPRGSCMIEQYF.

The rearrangement uses TRBV20-1 and TRBJ2-5, with TRBD2 matching 7 bases. Trimming cost V 0 bases and J 5 bases; bases outside gene matches: 15. CDR1 and CDR2 (germline): DFQATT, SNEGSKA (reference sequence). The CDR3 has 17 residues. CDR3 nucleotide sequence: TGCAGTGCTAGAGATCGAGGGGAGGGCCTCCTCCGGGAGACCCAGTACTTC. This gives the protein CSARDRGEGLLRETQYF.

Only a few counts were recorded for this clonotype. The V gene is TRBV7-9, the J gene TRBJ1-1, with D possibly being TRBD1 (5 bases). Between the trimmed V and J ends, which lost 2 bases and 5 bases, there was a span of 12 bases. Per germline, CDR1 SEHNR and CDR2 FQNEAQ (reference sequence). The CDR3 loop spans 14 amino acids. CDR3 sequence reads: CASSLIQGKTEAFF. The CDR3 DNA reads TGTGCCAGCAGCTTAATCCAGGGTAAAACTGAAGCTTTCTTT.